This T cell receptor (beta chain) was captured in a study of T cells in Graves' hyperthyroidism and ophthalmopathy. Study results and caveats: The majority of expanded thyroid clonotypes above 0.001 also appeared in blood.

Ophthalmopathy cases met thresholds of Clinical Activity Score at least 3, NOSPECS grade at least 4 and duration under 3 months. A remark on this clonotype: Its antigen is not identified.

The source material, RNA transcripts, was used to amplify TCR beta CDR3 regions. First-round RT-PCR with HTBI primers amplified the TCR CDR3 region. Using its own MiXCR run on the multiplex PCR reads, TCRdb lists one record per CDR3 protein. In the table there are 490,000 or so distinct CDR3 sequences, about 20% of which are singletons. The junction had 4 bases not matched to a gene; V was cut back by 5 bases and J by 1 base. The CDR3 is made up of 15 amino acids. CDR1 and CDR2 (germline): SGHRS, YFSETQ. V gene TRBV5-1 combines with J gene TRBJ2-5; TRBD2 matches at 11 bases. Sequenced material: blood. This receptor was identified in a man aged 35 to 55 with Graves' ophthalmopathy. The CDR3 here is CASRSSGGSQETQYF. The CDR3 DNA sequence: TGCGCCAGCAGATCTAGCGGGGGGTCCCAAGAGACCCAGTACTTC. Complete variable domain (other parts from reference TRBV5-1 and TRBJ2-5): KAGVTQTPRYLIKTRGQQVTLSCSPISGHRSVSWYQQTPGQGLQFLFEYFSETQRNKGNFPGRFSGRQFSNSRSEMNVSTLELGDSALYLCASRSSGGSQETQYFGPGTRLLVL.